One T cell receptor beta chain is described in this entry. The data were taken from a study of shared clonotypes between healthy human individuals. Per germline, CDR1 ENHRY and CDR2 SYGVKD. Trimming removed 3 bases at V and 4 bases at J, with 7 bases between. CDR3 length equals 12 residues. Profiled with immunoSEQ multiplex PCR; TCRdb holds only in-frame clones, not every one. The sample shows about a million clones, about 70% of them seen only once. What was sequenced was memory CD4+ T cells sorted from blood. The sample's subset: CD45RA-negative fraction. The sequence was collected from a man aged 18 to 29 in good health. The V and J genes are TRBV10-3 and TRBJ2-7, with D possibly matching TRBD2 (5 bases). CDR3 amino acids: CAISDGEYEQYF. The CDR3 DNA sequence: TGTGCCATCAGTGACGGGGAGTACGAGCAGTACTTC.